This is a list of T cell receptor beta chains from one sample in a study of T cell responses to AZD1222 COVID-19 vaccine. The method was immunoSEQ multiplex PCR; TCRdb's version includes in-frame clones alone and lacks a portion of them. The sample has 95,000 to 150,000 clones; under 90% are singletons. The sample was peripheral blood, taken on day 0 of AZD1222 vaccination. Receptors were obtained from an adult in good health. Both conserved end residues are part of each CDR3. Fields, in order: clone size, D gene, V gene, J gene, CDR3 protein, CDR3 DNA. D genes are given only for firm matches. Clone size is not always given. Where it is, it says once, few, many or a class for expanded clones.

clone_size: -
d_call: -
v_call: TRBV2
j_call: TRBJ2-3
cdr3_aa: CASSEGTVSTDTQYF
cdr3_nt: TGTGCCAGCAGTGAAGGGACTGTAAGCACAGATACGCAGTATTTT

clone_size: -
d_call: -
v_call: TRBV28
j_call: TRBJ1-3
cdr3_aa: CASSPARGSSGNTIYF
cdr3_nt: TGTGCCAGCAGTCCTGCTAGGGGGTCCTCTGGAAACACCATATATTTT

clone_size: -
d_call: -
v_call: TRBV6-4
j_call: TRBJ1-3
cdr3_aa: CASTAVSGNTIYF
cdr3_nt: TGTGCCAGCACCGCCGTATCCGGAAACACCATATATTTT

clone_size: -
d_call: -
v_call: TRBV5-6
j_call: TRBJ2-7
cdr3_aa: CASSAYREGEQYF
cdr3_nt: TGTGCCAGCAGCGCATACAGGGAGGGCGAGCAGTACTTC

clone_size: -
d_call: -
v_call: TRBV6-5
j_call: TRBJ1-1
cdr3_aa: CAVQGQNTEAFF
cdr3_nt: TGTGCCGTGCAGGGGCAGAACACTGAAGCTTTCTTT

clone_size: -
d_call: -
v_call: TRBV27
j_call: TRBJ1-5
cdr3_aa: CASSWSGLGRGGNQPQHF
cdr3_nt: TGTGCCAGCAGTTGGAGCGGACTAGGGAGGGGGGGGAATCAGCCCCAGCATTTT

clone_size: -
d_call: -
v_call: TRBV19
j_call: TRBJ1-5
cdr3_aa: CASSTDKGQPQHF
cdr3_nt: TGTGCCAGTAGTACCGACAAGGGCCAGCCCCAGCATTTT

clone_size: -
d_call: -
v_call: TRBV6-2/TRBV6-3
j_call: TRBJ2-2
cdr3_aa: CASSSSGAGTGELFF
cdr3_nt: TGTGCCAGCAGTTCCTCGGGAGCAGGCACCGGGGAGCTGTTTTTT

clone_size: once
d_call: -
v_call: TRBV7-9
j_call: TRBJ2-2
cdr3_aa: CASSSASTGELFF
cdr3_nt: TGTGCCAGCAGTTCAGCGAGCACCGGGGAGCTGTTTTTT

clone_size: -
d_call: -
v_call: TRBV25-1
j_call: TRBJ2-7
cdr3_aa: CASSEWGGASGTYEQYF
cdr3_nt: TGTGCCAGCAGTGAATGGGGCGGGGCTTCAGGTACCTACGAGCAGTACTTC

clone_size: -
d_call: TRBD1
v_call: TRBV19
j_call: TRBJ1-1
cdr3_aa: CASGVQGGGEAFF
cdr3_nt: TGTGCCAGCGGGGTACAAGGGGGCGGGGAAGCTTTCTTT

clone_size: -
d_call: TRBD1
v_call: TRBV27
j_call: TRBJ2-7
cdr3_aa: CASSSKQGSHEQYF
cdr3_nt: TGTGCCAGCAGCTCTAAACAGGGGTCCCACGAGCAGTACTTC

clone_size: -
d_call: -
v_call: TRBV24-1
j_call: TRBJ1-5
cdr3_aa: CATSDPQPLGCQPQHF
cdr3_nt: TGTGCCACCAGTGACCCACAGCCTCTGGGGTGTCAGCCCCAGCATTTT

clone_size: -
d_call: TRBD2
v_call: TRBV28
j_call: TRBJ2-3
cdr3_aa: CASSFDVRGVGHTDTQYF
cdr3_nt: TGTGCCAGCAGTTTCGACGTACGGGGGGTTGGGCACACAGATACGCAGTATTTT

clone_size: -
d_call: TRBD1
v_call: TRBV3-1/TRBV3-2
j_call: TRBJ1-1
cdr3_aa: CASSQGTGGANTEAFF
cdr3_nt: TGTGCCAGCAGCCAGGGGACAGGGGGGGCGAACACTGAAGCTTTCTTT

clone_size: -
d_call: TRBD1
v_call: TRBV18
j_call: TRBJ1-2
cdr3_aa: CASSPGQGAYYGYTF
cdr3_nt: TGTGCCAGCTCACCCGGACAGGGGGCTTACTATGGCTACACCTTC

clone_size: once
d_call: TRBD1
v_call: TRBV19
j_call: TRBJ2-3
cdr3_aa: CASSGGQGSDTQYF
cdr3_nt: TGTGCCAGTAGTGGGGGACAGGGATCAGATACGCAGTATTTT

clone_size: -
d_call: -
v_call: TRBV5-1
j_call: TRBJ2-3
cdr3_aa: CASSLVPFQTDTQYF
cdr3_nt: TGCGCCAGCAGCTTGGTGCCCTTCCAGACAGATACGCAGTATTTT

clone_size: -
d_call: -
v_call: TRBV19
j_call: TRBJ1-5
cdr3_aa: CASSPRYSNQPQHF
cdr3_nt: TGTGCCAGTAGTCCCAGGTATAGCAATCAGCCCCAGCATTTT

clone_size: -
d_call: TRBD1
v_call: TRBV6-1
j_call: TRBJ1-2
cdr3_aa: CASSDPDRVDYGYTF
cdr3_nt: TGTGCCAGCAGTGACCCCGACAGGGTAGACTATGGCTACACCTTC

clone_size: -
d_call: TRBD2
v_call: TRBV7-9
j_call: TRBJ2-3
cdr3_aa: CASSFTRLAGTDTQYF
cdr3_nt: TGTGCCAGCAGCTTCACGAGACTAGCGGGCACAGATACGCAGTATTTT

clone_size: -
d_call: TRBD1
v_call: TRBV5-4
j_call: TRBJ1-1
cdr3_aa: CASNPRGLREAFF
cdr3_nt: TGTGCCAGCAACCCCAGGGGGCTTCGTGAAGCTTTCTTT

clone_size: -
d_call: -
v_call: TRBV6-1
j_call: TRBJ1-3
cdr3_aa: CASSEIGSGNTIYF
cdr3_nt: TGTGCCAGCAGTGAAATTGGGAGTGGAAACACCATATATTTT

clone_size: -
d_call: -
v_call: TRBV5-4
j_call: TRBJ1-2
cdr3_aa: CASSNRDSRGYTF
cdr3_nt: TGTGCCAGCAGCAACCGGGACTCTAGGGGCTACACCTTC

clone_size: -
d_call: -
v_call: TRBV5-1
j_call: TRBJ2-3
cdr3_aa: CASSFGQGGDTQYF
cdr3_nt: TGCGCCAGCAGCTTCGGTCAGGGCGGAGATACGCAGTATTTT

clone_size: -
d_call: -
v_call: TRBV7-9
j_call: TRBJ2-7
cdr3_aa: CASSGSGGLEQYF
cdr3_nt: TGTGCCAGCAGCGGCAGTGGGGGCCTCGAGCAGTACTTC

clone_size: -
d_call: -
v_call: TRBV7-9
j_call: TRBJ2-2
cdr3_aa: CASSKTGVGGELFF
cdr3_nt: TGTGCCAGCAGCAAAACTGGGGTTGGCGGGGAGCTGTTTTTT

clone_size: few
d_call: -
v_call: TRBV7-9
j_call: TRBJ1-4
cdr3_aa: CASSTPDGREFEKLFF
cdr3_nt: TGTGCCAGCAGCACCCCAGACGGACGGGAGTTTGAAAAACTGTTTTTT

clone_size: once
d_call: -
v_call: TRBV12-3/TRBV12-4
j_call: TRBJ2-5
cdr3_aa: CASGKRVETQYF
cdr3_nt: TGTGCCAGCGGAAAACGAGTAGAGACCCAGTACTTC

clone_size: -
d_call: TRBD2
v_call: TRBV15
j_call: TRBJ2-1
cdr3_aa: CATSRDKVGSGRLYEQFF
cdr3_nt: TGTGCCACCAGCAGAGATAAGGTGGGGAGCGGGAGATTGTATGAGCAGTTCTTC

clone_size: once
d_call: -
v_call: TRBV6-5
j_call: TRBJ1-1
cdr3_aa: CASSYSGGPLLTEAFF
cdr3_nt: TGTGCCAGCAGTTACTCGGGGGGCCCACTCCTCACTGAAGCTTTCTTT

clone_size: once
d_call: -
v_call: TRBV6-6
j_call: TRBJ2-4
cdr3_aa: CASSTQTSRQNIQYF
cdr3_nt: TGTGCCAGCAGTACGCAAACTAGCCGACAAAACATTCAGTACTTC

clone_size: once
d_call: -
v_call: TRBV29-1
j_call: TRBJ1-3
cdr3_aa: CSVRTAGGNTIYF
cdr3_nt: TGCAGCGTTAGGACAGCCGGGGGAAACACCATATATTTT

clone_size: -
d_call: -
v_call: TRBV10-1
j_call: TRBJ2-2
cdr3_aa: CASSGGSGPCGTGELFF
cdr3_nt: TGCGCCAGCAGTGGGGGCTCGGGTCCATGCGGCACCGGGGAGCTGTTTTTT

clone_size: -
d_call: -
v_call: TRBV7-6
j_call: TRBJ1-2
cdr3_aa: CASSLAGRGYGYTF
cdr3_nt: TGTGCCAGCAGCTTAGCGGGGAGGGGCTATGGCTACACCTTC

clone_size: -
d_call: -
v_call: TRBV24-1
j_call: TRBJ1-4
cdr3_aa: CATSEGTTNEKLFF
cdr3_nt: TGTGCCACCAGTGAAGGTACAACTAATGAAAAACTGTTTTTT

clone_size: once
d_call: TRBD1
v_call: TRBV28
j_call: TRBJ1-4
cdr3_aa: CASSPLDRVGNEKLFF
cdr3_nt: TGTGCCAGCAGTCCCCTGGACAGGGTAGGGAATGAAAAACTGTTTTTT

clone_size: -
d_call: -
v_call: TRBV6-5
j_call: TRBJ2-1
cdr3_aa: CASEQGFKQFF
cdr3_nt: TGTGCCAGCGAACAGGGTTTCAAGCAGTTCTTC

clone_size: -
d_call: TRBD1
v_call: TRBV2
j_call: TRBJ1-2
cdr3_aa: CASSKQGAFGYTF
cdr3_nt: TGTGCCAGCAGTAAACAGGGGGCTTTTGGCTACACCTTC

clone_size: -
d_call: -
v_call: TRBV27
j_call: TRBJ1-5
cdr3_aa: CASGPTSNQPQHF
cdr3_nt: TGTGCCAGCGGGCCTACTAGCAATCAGCCCCAGCATTTT

clone_size: -
d_call: -
v_call: TRBV4-1
j_call: TRBJ1-1
cdr3_aa: CASSLYGRGLNTEAFF
cdr3_nt: TGCGCCAGCAGCCTCTATGGCAGGGGCTTGAACACTGAAGCTTTCTTT

clone_size: once
d_call: TRBD1
v_call: TRBV9
j_call: TRBJ2-7
cdr3_aa: CASSSFPGQGYEQYF
cdr3_nt: TGTGCCAGCAGCTCCTTCCCGGGACAGGGTTACGAGCAGTACTTC

clone_size: -
d_call: -
v_call: TRBV12-3/TRBV12-4
j_call: TRBJ1-2
cdr3_aa: CASSPGFYGYTF
cdr3_nt: TGTGCCAGCAGCCCTGGGTTCTATGGCTACACCTTC

clone_size: -
d_call: TRBD2
v_call: TRBV14
j_call: TRBJ2-7
cdr3_aa: CASSQDLGLAYEQYF
cdr3_nt: TGTGCCAGCAGCCAAGATTTAGGACTAGCCTACGAGCAGTACTTC

clone_size: -
d_call: TRBD1
v_call: TRBV28
j_call: TRBJ1-2
cdr3_aa: CATYRGGYTF
cdr3_nt: TGTGCCACTTACAGGGGGGGCTACACCTTC

clone_size: -
d_call: TRBD2
v_call: TRBV13
j_call: TRBJ2-1
cdr3_aa: CASSPSGEGAYNEQFF
cdr3_nt: TGTGCCAGCAGCCCCTCTGGGGAGGGCGCCTACAATGAGCAGTTCTTC

clone_size: -
d_call: -
v_call: TRBV27
j_call: TRBJ1-5
cdr3_aa: CASSYYGEGQPQHF
cdr3_nt: TGTGCCAGCAGTTATTACGGCGAAGGACAGCCCCAGCATTTT

clone_size: -
d_call: TRBD1
v_call: TRBV15
j_call: TRBJ2-4
cdr3_aa: CATSRAQGIVQYF
cdr3_nt: TGTGCCACCAGCAGAGCACAGGGGATCGTTCAGTACTTC

clone_size: -
d_call: TRBD2
v_call: TRBV7-8
j_call: TRBJ2-7
cdr3_aa: CASSTSGGRYEQYF
cdr3_nt: TGTGCCAGCAGCACGTCGGGGGGGCGGTACGAGCAGTACTTC

clone_size: -
d_call: TRBD1
v_call: TRBV27
j_call: TRBJ1-2
cdr3_aa: CASSPKGGDGYTF
cdr3_nt: TGTGCCAGCAGTCCCAAAGGGGGCGATGGCTACACCTTC